A selection of T cell receptor beta chains follows, all from one sample in a study of blood T cell repertoires in COVID-19. The table came from immunoSEQ multiplex PCR; TCRdb's copy has only in-frame clones and leaves some out. This table has 150,000 to 160,000 clones, approximately 91% appearing once. Sequencing was carried out using peripheral blood. The receptors here all came from a woman in her 70s with acute or convalescent COVID-19. Each CDR3 is given with its conserved first and last residue. Each record gives: CDR3 protein, CDR3 DNA, CDR3 length, J gene, D gene, V gene, clone size. A D gene is named only where the DNA matches it firmly. Only some rows state a clone size, as once, few, many or a class for expanded clones.

CASSIVLAGDTQYF	TGTGCCAGTAGTATAGTCCTAGCGGGGGATACGCAGTATTTT	14	TRBJ2-3	TRBD2	TRBV19	-
CASSPGPGAPAGPDTQYF	TGTGCCAGCAGCCCTGGGCCCGGCGCCCCTGCGGGTCCAGATACGCAGTATTTT	18	TRBJ2-3	-	TRBV27	once
CASSRAGNQETQYF	TGTGCCAGCAGTCGCGCCGGGAACCAAGAGACCCAGTACTTC	14	TRBJ2-5	-	TRBV7-2	-
CASSPKPSDRADYGYTF	TGTGCCAGCTCACCTAAACCCTCGGACAGGGCGGACTATGGCTACACCTTC	17	TRBJ1-2	TRBD1	TRBV18	few
CATSRDIVGRALNGYTF	TGTGCCACCAGCAGAGATATAGTAGGGAGGGCGCTCAATGGCTACACCTTC	17	TRBJ1-2	-	TRBV15	-
CASSFGTGTSPLHF	TGTGCCAGCAGTTTCGGAACAGGGACTTCACCCCTCCACTTT	14	TRBJ1-6	-	TRBV6-5	once
CASSLWGTAGYNEQFF	TGCGCCAGCAGCCTGTGGGGGACGGCGGGGTACAATGAGCAGTTCTTC	16	TRBJ2-1	-	TRBV5-1	-
CASTGRGNTEAFF	TGTGCCAGCACTGGACGGGGGAACACTGAAGCTTTCTTT	13	TRBJ1-1	-	TRBV28	-
CAIMTGATAYNEQFF	TGTGCCATCATGACAGGGGCCACCGCCTACAATGAGCAGTTCTTC	15	TRBJ2-1	TRBD1	TRBV10-3	-
CASSEREGGEQFF	TGTGCCAGCAGTGAACGTGAGGGGGGGGAGCAGTTCTTC	13	TRBJ2-1	-	TRBV2	-
CASMARGDSPLHF	TGTGCCAGCATGGCCCGGGGGGATTCACCCCTCCACTTT	13	TRBJ1-6	-	TRBV12-3/TRBV12-4	-
CASSESSFNQPQHF	TGCGCCAGCAGTGAGTCCTCCTTCAATCAGCCCCAGCATTTT	14	TRBJ1-5	-	TRBV10-2	-